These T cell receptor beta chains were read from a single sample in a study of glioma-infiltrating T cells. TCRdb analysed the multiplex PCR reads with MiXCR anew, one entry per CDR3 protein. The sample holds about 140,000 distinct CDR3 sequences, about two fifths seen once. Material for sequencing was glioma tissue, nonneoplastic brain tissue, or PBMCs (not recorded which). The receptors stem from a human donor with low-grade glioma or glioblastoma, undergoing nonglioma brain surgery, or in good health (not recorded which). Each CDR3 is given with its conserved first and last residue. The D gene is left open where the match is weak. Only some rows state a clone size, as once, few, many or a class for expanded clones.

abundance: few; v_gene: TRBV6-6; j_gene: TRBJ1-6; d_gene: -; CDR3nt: TGTGCCAGCAGTTACGGGGGGTCCTATAATTCACCCCTCCACTTT; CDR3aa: CASSYGGSYNSPLHF
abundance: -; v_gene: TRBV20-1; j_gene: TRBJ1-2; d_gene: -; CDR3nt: TGCAGTGCTATCAACCGGGGGCTGGGAGGCTACACCTTC; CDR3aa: CSAINRGLGGYTF
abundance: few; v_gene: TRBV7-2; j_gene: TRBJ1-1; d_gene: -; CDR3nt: TGTGCCAGCAGCTTAGCGCACGGATTCATGAACACTGAAGCTTTCTTT; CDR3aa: CASSLAHGFMNTEAFF
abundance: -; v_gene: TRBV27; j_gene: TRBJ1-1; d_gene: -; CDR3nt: TGTGCCAGCGGTCTAAACACAGTGGCATTTACTAAGGGCACTGAAGCTTTCTTT; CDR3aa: CASGLNTVAFTKGTEAFF
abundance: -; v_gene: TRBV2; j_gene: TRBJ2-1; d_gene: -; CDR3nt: TGTGCCAGCAGTTCCCAAACGAATGAGCAGTTCTTC; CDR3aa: CASSSQTNEQFF
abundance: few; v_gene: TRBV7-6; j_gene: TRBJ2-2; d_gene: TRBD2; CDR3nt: TGTGCCAGCAGCTTGAGCGGGGGAAACACCGGGGAGCTGTTTTTT; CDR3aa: CASSLSGGNTGELFF
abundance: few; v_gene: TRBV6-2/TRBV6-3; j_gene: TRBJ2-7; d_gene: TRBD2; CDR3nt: TGTGCCAGCAGTTTGAGACTAGCGGGAAACGAGCAGTACTTC; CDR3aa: CASSLRLAGNEQYF
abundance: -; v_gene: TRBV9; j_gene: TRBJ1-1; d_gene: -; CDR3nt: TGTGCCAGCAGCGTAGCTTCAAACCACACTGAAGCTTTCTTT; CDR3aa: CASSVASNHTEAFF
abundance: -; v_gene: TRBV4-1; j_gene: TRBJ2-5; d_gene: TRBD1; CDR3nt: TGCGCCAGCAGCAAGAGGACAGGGGGCATGGAAGAGACCCAGTACTTC; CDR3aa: CASSKRTGGMEETQYF
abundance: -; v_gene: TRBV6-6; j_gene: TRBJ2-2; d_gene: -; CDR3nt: TGTGCCAGCCTCAGGGGAACGAACACCGGGGAGCTGTTTTTT; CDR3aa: CASLRGTNTGELFF
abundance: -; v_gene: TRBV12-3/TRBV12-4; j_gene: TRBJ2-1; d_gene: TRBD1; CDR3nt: TGTGCCAGCAGCCAACAGGGGCGGACCTACAATGAGCAGTTCTTC; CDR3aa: CASSQQGRTYNEQFF
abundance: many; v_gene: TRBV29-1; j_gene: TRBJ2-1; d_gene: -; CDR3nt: TGCAGCGTGAGGCTCATCAATGAGCAGTTCTTC; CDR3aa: CSVRLINEQFF
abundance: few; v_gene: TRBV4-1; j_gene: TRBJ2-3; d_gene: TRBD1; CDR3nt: TGCGCCAGCAGCCGACGGGACAGAGACACAGATACGCAGTATTTT; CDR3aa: CASSRRDRDTDTQYF